This T cell receptor (beta chain) was documented in a study of spatial heterogeneity in lung cancer. Background on the study: Correlation of TCR transcript counts in tumor regions with a T cell module score from matched bulk RNA-seq was strong. Study-wide points: Mutation counts in tumors were tracked by counts of expanded intratumoral alpha and beta TCRs.

This clonotype was detected ten times or more. Its cognate antigen is unknown. This beta chain slipped into a library made for alpha chains as a stray read, so its size is not meaningful. CDR3 length: 14 residues. Looked up from germline, CDR1 is DFQATT and CDR2 is SNEGSKA (reference sequence). Trimming left V 7 bases short and J 7 bases short, with 22 bases between. The time point is: sample taken at primary tumor resection. TCRdb re-called the 5' RACE reads with MiXCR, one entry per CDR3 protein. The repertoire consists of around 15,000 distinct CDR3 sequences, with around 7.1% occurring once and the leading ten covering about 20%.

Sample: lung tumor tissue, taken at surgery. The receptor comes from a female donor with early-stage non-small cell lung cancer. The chain combines TRBV20-1 with TRBJ1-2, with D possibly matching TRBD1 (6 bases). Written as DNA, the CDR3 is TGCAGTGGCCCCTTTTCACAGGGCTCCGGTGGCTACACCTTC. It codes for CSGPFSQGSGGYTF.